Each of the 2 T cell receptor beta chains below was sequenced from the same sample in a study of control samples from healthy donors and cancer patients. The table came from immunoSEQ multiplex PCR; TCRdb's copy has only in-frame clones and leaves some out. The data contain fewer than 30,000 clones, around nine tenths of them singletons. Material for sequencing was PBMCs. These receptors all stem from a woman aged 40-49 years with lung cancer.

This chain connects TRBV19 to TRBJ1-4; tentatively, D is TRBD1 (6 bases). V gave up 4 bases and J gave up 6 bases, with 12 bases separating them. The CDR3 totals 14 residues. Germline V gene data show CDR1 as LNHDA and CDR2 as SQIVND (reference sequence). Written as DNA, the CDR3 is TGTGCCAGTAGTACCCGGGACACCCATGAAAAACTGTTTTTT. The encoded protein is CASSTRDTHEKLFF.

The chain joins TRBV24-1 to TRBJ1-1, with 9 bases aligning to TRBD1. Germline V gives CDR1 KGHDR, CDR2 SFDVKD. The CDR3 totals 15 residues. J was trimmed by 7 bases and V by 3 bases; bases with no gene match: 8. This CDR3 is CATSDRTGGANEAFF. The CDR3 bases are TGTGCCACCAGTGATAGAACAGGGGGCGCGAATGAAGCTTTCTTT.